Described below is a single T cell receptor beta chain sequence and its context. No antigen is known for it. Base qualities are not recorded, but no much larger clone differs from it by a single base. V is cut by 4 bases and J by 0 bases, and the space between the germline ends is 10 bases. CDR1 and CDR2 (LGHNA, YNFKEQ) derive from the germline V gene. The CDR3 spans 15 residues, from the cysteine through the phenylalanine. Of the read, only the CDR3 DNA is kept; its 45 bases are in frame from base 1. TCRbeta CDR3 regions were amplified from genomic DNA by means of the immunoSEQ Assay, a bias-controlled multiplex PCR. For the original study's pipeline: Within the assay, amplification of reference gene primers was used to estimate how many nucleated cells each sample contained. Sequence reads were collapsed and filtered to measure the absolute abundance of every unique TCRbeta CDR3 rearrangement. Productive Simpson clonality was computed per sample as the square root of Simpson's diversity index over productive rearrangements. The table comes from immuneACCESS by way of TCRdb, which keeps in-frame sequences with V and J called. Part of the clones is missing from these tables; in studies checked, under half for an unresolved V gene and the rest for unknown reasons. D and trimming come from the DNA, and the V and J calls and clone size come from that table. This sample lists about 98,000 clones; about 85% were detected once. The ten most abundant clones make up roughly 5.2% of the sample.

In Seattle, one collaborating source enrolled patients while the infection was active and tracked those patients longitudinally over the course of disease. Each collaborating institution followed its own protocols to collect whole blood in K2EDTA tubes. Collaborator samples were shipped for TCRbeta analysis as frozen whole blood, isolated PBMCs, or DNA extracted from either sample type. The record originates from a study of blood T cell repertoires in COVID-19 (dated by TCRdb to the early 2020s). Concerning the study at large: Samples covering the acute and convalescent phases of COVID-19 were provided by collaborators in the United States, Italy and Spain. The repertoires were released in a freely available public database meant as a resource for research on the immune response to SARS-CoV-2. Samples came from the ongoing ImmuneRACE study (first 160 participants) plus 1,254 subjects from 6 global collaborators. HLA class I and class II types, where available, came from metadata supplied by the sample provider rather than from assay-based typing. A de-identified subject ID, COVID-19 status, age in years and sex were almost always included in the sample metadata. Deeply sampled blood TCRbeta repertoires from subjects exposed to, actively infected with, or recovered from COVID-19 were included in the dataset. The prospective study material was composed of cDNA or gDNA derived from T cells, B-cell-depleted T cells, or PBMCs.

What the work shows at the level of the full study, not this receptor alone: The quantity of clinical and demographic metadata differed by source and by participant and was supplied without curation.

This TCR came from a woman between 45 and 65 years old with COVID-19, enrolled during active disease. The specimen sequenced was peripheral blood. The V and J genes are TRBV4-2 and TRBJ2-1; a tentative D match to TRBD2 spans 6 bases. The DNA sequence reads TGTGCCAGCAGCCCCCCCGGGAGCTCCTACAATGAGCAGTTCTTC. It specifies CASSPPGSSYNEQFF.